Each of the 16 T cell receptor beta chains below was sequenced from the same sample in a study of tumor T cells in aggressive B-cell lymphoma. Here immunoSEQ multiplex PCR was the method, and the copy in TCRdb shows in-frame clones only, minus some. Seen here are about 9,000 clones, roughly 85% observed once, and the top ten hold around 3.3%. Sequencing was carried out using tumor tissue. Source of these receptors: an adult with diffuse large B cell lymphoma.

The CDR3 DNA reads TGTGCCAGCAGCCCCGAAGGGGGCAGTGAGGACGAGCAGTACTTC. The encoded protein is CASSPEGGSEDEQYF. The chain employs TRBV16 and TRBJ2-7; TRBD1 agrees at 7 bases. V was clipped by 4 bases and J by 5 bases; unmatched bases: 11. The germline V gene has CDR1 KGHSY and CDR2 FQNENV. The CDR3 runs to 15 residues.

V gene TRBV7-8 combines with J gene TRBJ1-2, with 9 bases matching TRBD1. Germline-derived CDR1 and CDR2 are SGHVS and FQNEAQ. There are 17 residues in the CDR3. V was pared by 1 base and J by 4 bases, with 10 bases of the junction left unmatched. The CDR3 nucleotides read TGTGCCAGCAGCTTAGTGGGGACAGGGCAGGTGGGCTATGGCTACACCTTC. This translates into CASSLVGTGQVGYGYTF.

CDR3: CASSFLSGTALNTEAFF. The CDR3 DNA reads as TGCGCCAGCAGCTTTTTGTCCGGGACAGCTTTGAACACTGAAGCTTTCTTT. The rearrangement uses TRBV5-1 and TRBJ1-1; TRBD1 agrees at 7 bases. V was pared by 2 bases and J by 0 bases, with 10 bases of the junction left unmatched. The germline gives CDR1 SGHRS, CDR2 YFSETQ. This CDR3 is built from 17 residues.

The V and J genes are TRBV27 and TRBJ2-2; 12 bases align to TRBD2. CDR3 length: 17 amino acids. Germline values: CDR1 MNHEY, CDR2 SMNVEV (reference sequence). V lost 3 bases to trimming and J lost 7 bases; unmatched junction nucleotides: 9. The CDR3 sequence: CASSFGLAGGPGGELFF. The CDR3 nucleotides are TGTGCCAGCAGTTTCGGTCTAGCGGGGGGGCCTGGCGGGGAGCTGTTTTTT.

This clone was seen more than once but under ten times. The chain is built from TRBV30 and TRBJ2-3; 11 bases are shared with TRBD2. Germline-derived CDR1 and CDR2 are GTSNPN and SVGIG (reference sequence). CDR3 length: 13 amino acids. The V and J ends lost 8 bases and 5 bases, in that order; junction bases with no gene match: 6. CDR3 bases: TGTGCCCGTAGCGGGGGGGGCGAAGATACGCAGTATTTT. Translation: CARSGGGEDTQYF. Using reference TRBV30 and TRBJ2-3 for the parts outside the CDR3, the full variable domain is SQTIHQWPATLVQPVGSPLSLECTVEGTSNPNLYWYRQAAGRGLQLLFYSVGIGQISSEVPQNLSASRPQDRQFILSSKKLLLSDSGFYLCARSGGGEDTQYFGPGTRLTVL.

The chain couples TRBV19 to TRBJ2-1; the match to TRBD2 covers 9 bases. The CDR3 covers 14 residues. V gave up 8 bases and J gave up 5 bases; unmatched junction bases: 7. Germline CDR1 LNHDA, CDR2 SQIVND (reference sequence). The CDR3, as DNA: TGTGCCAGTTCGGCGGGGGGGCCCAACAATGAGCAGTTCTTC. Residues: CASSAGGPNNEQFF.

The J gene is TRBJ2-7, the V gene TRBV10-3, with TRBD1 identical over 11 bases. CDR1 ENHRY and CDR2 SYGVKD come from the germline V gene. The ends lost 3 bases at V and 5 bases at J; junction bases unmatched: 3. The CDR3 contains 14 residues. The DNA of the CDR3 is TGTGCCATCAGTGACTCGGGACAGGGGGACGAGCAGTACTTC. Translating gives CAISDSGQGDEQYF.

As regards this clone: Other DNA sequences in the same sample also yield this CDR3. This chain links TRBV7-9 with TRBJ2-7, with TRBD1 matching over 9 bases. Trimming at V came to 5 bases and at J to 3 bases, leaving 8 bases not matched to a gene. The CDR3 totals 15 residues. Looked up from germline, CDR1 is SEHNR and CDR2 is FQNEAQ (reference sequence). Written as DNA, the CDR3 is TGTGCCAGCAGCCCCCGGGACAGGGCAAGCTACGAGCAGTACTTC. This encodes CASSPRDRASYEQYF.

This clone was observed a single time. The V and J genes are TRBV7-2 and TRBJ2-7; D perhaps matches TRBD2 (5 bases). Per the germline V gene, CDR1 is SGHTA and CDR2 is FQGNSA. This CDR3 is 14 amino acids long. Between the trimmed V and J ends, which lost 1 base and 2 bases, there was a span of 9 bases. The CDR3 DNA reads TGTGCCAGCAGCTTAGGAGGGATAACCTACGAGCAGTACTTC. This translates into CASSLGGITYEQYF.

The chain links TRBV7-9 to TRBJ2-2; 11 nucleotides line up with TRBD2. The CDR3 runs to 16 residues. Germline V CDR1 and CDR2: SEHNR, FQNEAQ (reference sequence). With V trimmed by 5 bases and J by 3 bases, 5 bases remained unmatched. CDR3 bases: TGTGCCAGCAGCGCCGGGACTAGCGGTTACACCGGGGAGCTGTTTTTT. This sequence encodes CASSAGTSGYTGELFF. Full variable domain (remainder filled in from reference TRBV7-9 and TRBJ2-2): DTGVSQNPRHKITKRGQNVTFRCDPISEHNRLYWYRQTLGQGPEFLTYFQNEAQLEKSRLLSDRFSAERPKGSFSTLEIQRTEQGDSAMYLCASSAGTSGYTGELFFGEGSRLTVL.

The CDR3 DNA reads TGTGCCAGCAGCTTGCGTCCCCAAGAGACCCAGTACTTC. Amino acids: CASSLRPQETQYF. The rearrangement uses TRBV5-6 and TRBJ2-5; D not certain. The ends were cut back, 1 base at V and 1 base at J, with 5 bases in the middle. The CDR3 totals 13 residues. Germline V gene lookup returns CDR1 SGHDT and CDR2 YYEEEE.

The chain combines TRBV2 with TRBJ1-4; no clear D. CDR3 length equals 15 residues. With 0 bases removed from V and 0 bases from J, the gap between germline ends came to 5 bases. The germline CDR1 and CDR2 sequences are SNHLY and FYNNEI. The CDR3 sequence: CASSEALATNEKLFF. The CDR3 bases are TGTGCCAGCAGTGAAGCGCTAGCAACTAATGAAAAACTGTTTTTT.

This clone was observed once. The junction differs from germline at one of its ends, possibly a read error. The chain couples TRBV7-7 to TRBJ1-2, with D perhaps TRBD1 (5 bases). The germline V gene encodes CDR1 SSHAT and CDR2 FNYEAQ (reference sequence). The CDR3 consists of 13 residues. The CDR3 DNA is TGTGCTAGCAGCACAGGTGACAGTACTGGCTACACCTTC. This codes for CASSTGDSTGYTF.

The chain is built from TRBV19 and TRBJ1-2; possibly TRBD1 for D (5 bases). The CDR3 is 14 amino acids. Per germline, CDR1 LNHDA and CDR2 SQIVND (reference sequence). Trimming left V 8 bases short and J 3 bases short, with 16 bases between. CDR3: CASASWGGDYGYTF. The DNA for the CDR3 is TGTGCCAGTGCCTCGTGGGGGGGAGACTATGGCTACACCTTC.

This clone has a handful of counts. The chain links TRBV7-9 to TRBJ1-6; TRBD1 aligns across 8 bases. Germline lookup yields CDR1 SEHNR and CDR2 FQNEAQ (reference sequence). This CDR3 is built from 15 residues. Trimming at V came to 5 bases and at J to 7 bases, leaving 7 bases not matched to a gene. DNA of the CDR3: TGTGCCAGCAGCGCCAGACAGGGGCAAAATTCACCCCTCCACTTT. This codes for CASSARQGQNSPLHF.

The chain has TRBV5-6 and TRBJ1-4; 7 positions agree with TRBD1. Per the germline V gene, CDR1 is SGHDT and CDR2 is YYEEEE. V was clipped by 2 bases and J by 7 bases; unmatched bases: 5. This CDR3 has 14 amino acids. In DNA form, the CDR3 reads TGTGCCAGCAGCTTACCGGGACAGACTGAAAAACTGTTTTTT. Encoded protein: CASSLPGQTEKLFF.